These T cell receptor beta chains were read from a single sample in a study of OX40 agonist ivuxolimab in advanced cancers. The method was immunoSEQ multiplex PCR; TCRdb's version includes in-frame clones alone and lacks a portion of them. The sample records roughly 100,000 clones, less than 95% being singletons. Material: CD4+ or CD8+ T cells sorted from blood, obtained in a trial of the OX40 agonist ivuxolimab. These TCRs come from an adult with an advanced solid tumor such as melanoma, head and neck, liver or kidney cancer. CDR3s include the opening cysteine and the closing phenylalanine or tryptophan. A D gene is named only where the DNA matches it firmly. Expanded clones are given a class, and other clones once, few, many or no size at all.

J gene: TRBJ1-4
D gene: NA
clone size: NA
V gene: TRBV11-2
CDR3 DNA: TGTGCCAGCAGCTTATGGTCGGGAGCTTCAACCTCTAATGAAAAACTGTTTTTT
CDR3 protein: CASSLWSGASTSNEKLFF

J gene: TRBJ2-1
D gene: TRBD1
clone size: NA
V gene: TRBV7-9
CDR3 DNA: TGTGCCAGCACCCTCACAGGGGCCAACAATGAGCAGTTCTTC
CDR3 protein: CASTLTGANNEQFF

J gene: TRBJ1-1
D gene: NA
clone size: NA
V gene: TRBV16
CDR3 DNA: TGTGCCAGCAGCCGGCAGGGGCCTTCTAACACTGAAGCTTTCTTT
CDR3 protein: CASSRQGPSNTEAFF

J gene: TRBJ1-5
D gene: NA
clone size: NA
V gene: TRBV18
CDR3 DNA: TGTGCCAGCTCCCCGGGGGAGGGACAGCCCCAGCATTTT
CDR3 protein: CASSPGEGQPQHF

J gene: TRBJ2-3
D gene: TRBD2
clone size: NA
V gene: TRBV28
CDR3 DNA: TGTGCCAGCAGTCCACTAGCGGGGAAGTTAACAGATACGCAGTATTTT
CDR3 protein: CASSPLAGKLTDTQYF

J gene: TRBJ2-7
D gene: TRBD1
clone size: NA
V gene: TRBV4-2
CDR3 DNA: TGTGCCAGCAGCCATGGGACAGGGCCCTACGAGCAGTACTTC
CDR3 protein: CASSHGTGPYEQYF

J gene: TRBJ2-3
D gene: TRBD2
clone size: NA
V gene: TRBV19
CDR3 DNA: TGTGCCAGTATCCCTAGCGGGGGTACAGATACGCAGTATTTT
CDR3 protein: CASIPSGGTDTQYF

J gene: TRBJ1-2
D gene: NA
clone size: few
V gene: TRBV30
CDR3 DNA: TGTGCCTGGAGTGGACGCGTCTTTAACTATGGCTACACCTTC
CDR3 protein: CAWSGRVFNYGYTF

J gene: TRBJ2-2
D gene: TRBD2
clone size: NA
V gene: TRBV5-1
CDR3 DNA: TGCGCCAGCAGCTCCATACGGGGCTGGGGGGGCACCGGGGAGCTGTTTTTT
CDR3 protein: CASSSIRGWGGTGELFF

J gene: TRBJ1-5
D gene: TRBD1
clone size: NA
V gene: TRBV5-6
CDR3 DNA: TGTGCCAGCAGCTTGTGGGCGACAGGGGAAGGCAATCAGCCCCAGCATTTT
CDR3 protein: CASSLWATGEGNQPQHF

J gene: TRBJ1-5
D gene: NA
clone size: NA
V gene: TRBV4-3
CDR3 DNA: TGCGCCAGCAGCCAAGATCGGAATCAGCCCCAGCATTTT
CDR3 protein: CASSQDRNQPQHF